This passage covers 5 T cell receptor beta chains from one sample sequenced in a study of shared T cell receptors in the human thymus. The data were produced by immunoSEQ multiplex PCR, yet TCRdb's version contains in-frame clones alone and is incomplete. The sample consists of over 60,000 clones, around 96% of them appearing once. The material sequenced was thymocytes. The receptor set was obtained from a human donor.

The V gene is TRBV7-6, the J gene TRBJ2-1, with D possibly TRBD1 on 5 matching bases. Germline CDR1 is SGHVS and CDR2 is FNYEAQ. This CDR3 contains 16 residues. V lost 5 bases to trimming and J lost 8 bases, with 22 bases between them. The CDR3 spells CASSIAGPAVKHEQFF. DNA of the CDR3: TGTGCCAGCAGCATCGCAGGGCCCGCGGTTAAACATGAGCAGTTCTTC.

The chain has TRBV6-6 and TRBJ1-1; D possibly corresponds to TRBD1 (6 bases). Germline CDR1 is MNHNY and CDR2 is SVGAGI (reference sequence). Deletions cut 6 bases from V and 7 bases from J, with 24 bases between. CDR3 length equals 16 residues. CDR3 nucleotides: TGTGCCAGCAGCAAAATCGACAGGAGGGGGGAGAGTGAAGCTTTCTTT. Translating gives CASSKIDRRGESEAFF.

The chain employs TRBV9 and TRBJ2-3; 8 positions agree with TRBD2. CDR1 is SGDLS and CDR2 is YYNGEE in the germline V gene. The V segment lost 3 bases and the J segment 0 bases; nucleotides outside the gene matches: 6. The CDR3 covers 16 residues. In DNA form, the CDR3 reads TGTGCCAGCAGCGCCCGTAGCGGGGCTAGCACAGATACGCAGTATTTT. This encodes CASSARSGASTDTQYF.

This rearrangement joins TRBV7-2 to TRBJ1-2, with 7 bases that match TRBD1. Germline assignment: CDR1 SGHTA and CDR2 FQGNSA. This CDR3 is 13 amino acids long. V lost 3 bases, J lost 8 bases, and 6 bases stayed unmatched. CDR3 residues: CASSLEGAVGYTF. In nucleotides, the CDR3 is TGTGCCAGCAGCTTGGAGGGGGCGGTCGGCTACACCTTC.

The chain joins TRBV29-1 to TRBJ1-4, with 8 bases aligning to TRBD1. The germline V gene encodes CDR1 SQVTM and CDR2 ANQGSEA. With 4 bases clipped from V and 8 bases from J, the junction kept 6 bases outside the gene matches. The CDR3 contains 13 residues. CDR3 protein: CSVAGQGGEKLFF. CDR3 in DNA: TGCAGCGTTGCCGGACAGGGTGGGGAAAAACTGTTTTTT.